The 15 T cell receptor beta chains below come from one sample, sequenced in a study of T cell changes during pregnancy in multiple sclerosis. Measured with immunoSEQ multiplex PCR; TCRdb has only the in-frame clones, and not every one. The data show fewer than 85,000 clones, 70% to 90% seen once. The material was peripheral blood, obtained before pregnancy. The source of these receptors is a female donor with multiple sclerosis, enrolled in a pregnancy study.

This clone occurred a few times. V and J are TRBV19 and TRBJ1-1, with D unclear. Germline CDR1 reads LNHDA; CDR2 reads SQIVND (reference sequence). The germline V and J ends were trimmed by 11 bases and 10 bases, with 17 bases remaining between them. The CDR3 extends over 11 amino acids. This chain's CDR3 is CALAGIRLAFF. CDR3 DNA sequence: TGTGCCTTAGCCGGGATCCGTTTAGCTTTCTTT.

The chain carries TRBV7-2 and TRBJ2-7; weak D call: TRBD1 (6 bases). This CDR3 is built from 13 residues. With 3 bases removed from V and 6 bases from J, the gap between germline ends came to 12 bases. CDR1 is SGHTA and CDR2 is FQGNSA in the germline V gene. The CDR3 region is CASSFRDIPEQYF. The DNA of the CDR3 is TGTGCCAGCAGCTTCCGGGACATCCCCGAGCAGTACTTC. The full variable domain, with the rest looked up from reference TRBV7-2 and TRBJ2-7, is GAGVSQSPSNKVTEKGKDVELRCDPISGHTALYWYRQSLGQGLEFLIYFQGNSAPDKSGLPSDRFSAERTGGSVSTLTIQRTQQEDSAVYLCASSFRDIPEQYFGPGTRLTVT.

This clone occurred a few times. The chain is built from TRBV5-6 and TRBJ2-5; D is unclear. V lost 2 bases, J lost 2 bases, and 7 bases lay in between. Germline CDR1 reads SGHDT; CDR2 reads YYEEEE. The CDR3 sequence is 13 residues long. CDR3 bases: TGTGCCAGCAGCTTTGTACAGCAAGAGACCCAGTACTTC. Translated, it gives CASSFVQQETQYF.

The J gene is TRBJ2-3, the V gene TRBV27; TRBD2 agrees at 14 bases. V was clipped by 6 bases and J by 2 bases; unmatched bases: 4. This CDR3 has 16 residues. Germline V lookup: CDR1 MNHEY, CDR2 SMNVEV (reference sequence). The CDR3 sequence is CASRRLAGGTTDTQYF. The CDR3 bases are TGTGCCAGCAGACGACTAGCGGGGGGGACCACAGATACGCAGTATTTT.

This sequence joins TRBV9 and TRBJ1-2; D is possibly TRBD1 (5 bases). CDR3 size: 15 residues. The germline gives CDR1 SGDLS, CDR2 YYNGEE. V lost 0 bases and J 2 bases, leaving 11 bases between the germline ends. CDR3: CASSVEAGQNYGYTF. DNA of the CDR3: TGTGCCAGCAGCGTAGAAGCAGGGCAGAACTATGGCTACACCTTC.

By share, this clone ranks as medium-sized. The chain couples TRBV7-9 to TRBJ2-5, with D possibly being TRBD2 (5 bases). Between the trimmed V and J ends, which lost 5 bases and 4 bases, there was a span of 11 bases. Germline CDR1 reads SEHNR; CDR2 reads FQNEAQ (reference sequence). The CDR3 covers 13 residues. CDR3 in amino acids: CASSPRGPETQYF. The CDR3 DNA sequence: TGTGCCAGCAGCCCCCGAGGGCCAGAGACCCAGTACTTC. Based on the CDR3 plus reference TRBV7-9 and TRBJ2-5, the full variable domain is DTGVSQNPRHKITKRGQNVTFRCDPISEHNRLYWYRQTLGQGPEFLTYFQNEAQLEKSRLLSDRFSAERPKGSFSTLEIQRTEQGDSAMYLCASSPRGPETQYFGPGTRLLVL.

In this sample, this clone turned up once. The chain combines TRBV10-1 with TRBJ1-4; 7 bases agree with TRBD1. The trim removed 5 bases at V and 7 bases at J, leaving 7 bases unmatched. The CDR3 totals 14 residues. Germline loops: CDR1 WNHNN, CDR2 SYGVQD (reference sequence). The CDR3: CASSRDRVGEKLFF. The CDR3 nucleotides read TGCGCCAGCAGTAGAGACAGGGTCGGTGAAAAACTGTTTTTT.

This chain links TRBV13 with TRBJ1-3; D gene uncertain. With 5 bases removed from V and 4 bases from J, the gap between germline ends came to 24 bases. The CDR3 has 18 residues. CDR1 PRHDT and CDR2 FYEKMQ come from the germline V gene (reference sequence). The CDR3: CASSRLGYGPQEGNTIYF. The CDR3 DNA sequence: TGTGCCAGCAGCCGCCTCGGGTATGGTCCCCAAGAGGGAAACACCATATATTTT.

The chain uses TRBV11-2 and TRBJ1-3, with D maybe TRBD1 (6 bases). V was trimmed by 2 bases and J by 0 bases, leaving 14 bases between them. Germline V CDR1 and CDR2: SGHAT, FQNNGV. The CDR3 sequence is 17 residues long. The CDR3 DNA reads as TGTGCCAGCAGCTTAAGGACAGTCCTTAGCTCTGGAAACACCATATATTTT. Residues: CASSLRTVLSSGNTIYF.

The gene calls are TRBV6-1 and TRBJ2-5, with a tentative D call TRBD2 (5 bases). The DNA end is a closer match to TRBJ2-7, so the J assignment may be wrong. Germline-derived CDR1 and CDR2 are MNHNS and SASEGT. The CDR3 covers 15 residues. CDR3 DNA sequence: TGTGCCAGCAGTGAAGGCCCTGGGAGCTCCTACGAGCAGTACTTC. Amino acids: CASSEGPGSSYEQYF.

The chain couples TRBV7-3 to TRBJ2-1; 8 nucleotides match TRBD1. This CDR3 contains 15 residues. Per the germline V gene, CDR1 is SGHTA and CDR2 is FQGTGA. V lost 1 base to trimming and J lost 4 bases; unmatched junction nucleotides: 3. The CDR3 region has the DNA TGTGCCAGCAGCTTAAACCAGGGGGCATACAATGAGCAGTTCTTC. It yields the protein CASSLNQGAYNEQFF.

The genes are TRBV5-1 and TRBJ2-3, with D unresolved. CDR1 is SGHRS and CDR2 is YFSETQ in the germline V gene. CDR3 length: 17 amino acids. V lost 1 base and J lost 0, with 15 bases in between. The DNA for the CDR3 is TGCGCCAGCAGCTTGTTTTCCTTGGTCGGGAGCACAGATACGCAGTATTTT. Translated, it gives CASSLFSLVGSTDTQYF.

This chain uses TRBV10-2 with TRBJ2-2; D not resolved. This CDR3 contains 16 residues. Germline CDR1 reads WSHSY; CDR2 reads SAAADI. The V end was cut by 0 bases, the J end by 0 bases, with 8 bases between. This CDR3 reads CASSESLEPNTGELFF. The DNA of the CDR3 is TGCGCCAGCAGTGAGTCGTTAGAGCCGAACACCGGGGAGCTGTTTTTT.

This chain joins TRBV27 and TRBJ2-7; 7 positions match TRBD2. Germline V lookup: CDR1 MNHEY, CDR2 SMNVEV (reference sequence). Losses at the gene ends were 3 bases for V and 6 bases for J; bases not matched to a gene: 2. The CDR3 loop spans 12 amino acids. CDR3 loop: CASSFRGGEQYF. The CDR3 DNA reads as TGTGCCAGCAGTTTCCGCGGGGGCGAGCAGTACTTC.

The V gene is TRBV29-1, the J gene TRBJ2-7; D perhaps matches TRBD1 (5 bases). In germline, CDR1 is SQVTM, CDR2 ANQGSEA. With 5 bases removed from V and 0 bases from J, the gap between germline ends came to 14 bases. The CDR3 runs to 14 residues. CDR3 sequence: CSVIPGFLSYEQYF. For the CDR3, the DNA is TGCAGCGTTATCCCAGGGTTTCTCTCCTACGAGCAGTACTTC.